Listed here are 18 T cell receptor beta chains from one sample, sequenced in a study of shared clonotypes between healthy human individuals (dated by TCRdb to the early 2020s). The method behind the library was the immunoSEQ multiplex PCR assay. Not all clones reach the TCRdb copy of this immuneACCESS table, which keeps in-frame sequences only. Checked studies attribute under half of the gap to unresolved V genes and leave the rest unexplained. The sample contains 2,500,000 or so clones, around 92% of them found a single time. Clones ranked in the top ten supply 0.37% of the sample. The sequencing input was naive CD4+ T cells from PBMCs. Per the publication, the cell subset or site label means: CD45RA+ positively selected. All receptors come from a man aged 18-30 years in good health. Some clones in this sample may be carry-over from other donors' samples.

This sequence joins TRBV28 and TRBJ1-5; D not certain. V lost 10 bases to trimming and J lost 3 bases, with 13 bases between them. The CDR3 runs 13 residues. Germline V gene sequence: CDR1 MDHEN, CDR2 SYDVKM. The CDR3 here is CATTALPNQPQHF. The CDR3 DNA reads TGTGCCACCACCGCGCTTCCCAATCAGCCCCAGCATTTT. Together with reference TRBV28 and TRBJ1-5, the CDR3 gives the full variable domain: DVKVTQSSRYLVKRTGEKVFLECVQDMDHENMFWYRQDPGLGLRLIYFSYDVKMKEKGDIPEGYSVSREKKERFSLILESASTNQTSMYLCATTALPNQPQHFGDGTRLSIL.

The CDR3 nucleotides are TGTGCCAGCAGTTCGACAGGGGACAATCAGCCCCAGCATTTT. Amino acids: CASSSTGDNQPQHF. The V and J genes are TRBV28 and TRBJ1-5, with TRBD1 matching 8 bases. Germline CDR1 MDHEN, CDR2 SYDVKM. The CDR3 contains 14 residues. V dropped 4 bases and J dropped 3; count of bases not matched to a gene: 2.

The rearrangement uses TRBV30 and TRBJ1-3, with D perhaps TRBD1 (6 bases). The CDR3 is 16 amino acids. Germline CDR1 reads GTSNPN; CDR2 reads SVGIG (reference sequence). The V gene lost 2 bases and the J gene lost 0 bases, with 14 bases spanning the gap. The DNA for the CDR3 is TGTGCCTGGAGTACGACAGGCCTCTTCTCTGGAAACACCATATATTTT. This codes for CAWSTTGLFSGNTIYF.

The gene calls are TRBV10-3 and TRBJ1-2; the D gene is possibly TRBD1 (6 bases). V shed 4 bases and J shed 7 bases, with 19 bases lying between them. Germline values: CDR1 ENHRY, CDR2 SYGVKD. This CDR3 region has 15 residues. The CDR3 DNA reads as TGTGCCATCAGTGCCACACAGGGAGGCTTAAGTGGCTACACCTTC. This sequence encodes CAISATQGGLSGYTF.

The chain is built from TRBV4-2 and TRBJ2-4; D is undetermined. Trimming pared 4 bases from V and 10 bases from J, leaving 14 bases between. CDR1 LGHNA and CDR2 YNFKEQ come from the germline V gene. The CDR3 length is 13 residues. In DNA, the CDR3 is TGTGCCAGCAGCCCTCTTGACGGGCGGATTCAGTACTTC. Residues: CASSPLDGRIQYF.

This clone has only a few counts. The chain joins TRBV29-1 to TRBJ2-2; 10 bases line up with TRBD1. The CDR3 covers 13 residues. CDR1 is SQVTM, CDR2 ANQGSEA, per germline. The J segment lost 9 bases and the V segment lost 5 bases, leaving 6 bases of the junction unmatched. The CDR3 coding sequence is TGCAGCGTTCCCGGGACAGGGGAGCGGGAGCTGTTTTTT. It specifies CSVPGTGERELFF.

The chain recombines TRBV5-4 with TRBJ2-2; D unclear. Germline V CDR1 and CDR2: SGHNT, YYREEE (reference sequence). This CDR3 comprises 14 residues. Trimming pared 3 bases from V and 3 bases from J, leaving 9 bases between. The CDR3, as DNA: TGTGCCAGCAGCTCACCCGAGTACACCGGGGAGCTGTTTTTT. It is translated as CASSSPEYTGELFF.

The chain employs TRBV28 and TRBJ1-4, with D maybe TRBD1 (5 bases). The germline gives CDR1 MDHEN, CDR2 SYDVKM. Trimming left V 5 bases short and J 4 bases short, with 17 bases between. CDR3 size: 16 residues. The chain's CDR3 is CASSAGQRRGNEKLFF. CDR3 DNA sequence: TGTGCCAGCAGTGCGGGGCAGCGGAGGGGTAATGAAAAACTGTTTTTT. The variable domain in full, with the rest retrieved from reference TRBV28 and TRBJ1-4, is DVKVTQSSRYLVKRTGEKVFLECVQDMDHENMFWYRQDPGLGLRLIYFSYDVKMKEKGDIPEGYSVSREKKERFSLILESASTNQTSMYLCASSAGQRRGNEKLFFGSGTQLSVL.

The chain recombines TRBV5-4 with TRBJ2-3; D is possibly TRBD1 or TRBD2 (6 bases each). The germline gives CDR1 SGHNT, CDR2 YYREEE (reference sequence). The CDR3 consists of 17 residues. Trimming pared 5 bases from V and 1 base from J, leaving 20 bases between. For the CDR3, the DNA is TGTGCCAGCAGTGGTGCTAGCGCCCCAGGGGGCACAGATACGCAGTATTTT. It is translated as CASSGASAPGGTDTQYF.

The chain joins TRBV6-1 to TRBJ2-2; 10 bases agree with TRBD2. Germline CDR1 and CDR2: MNHNS and SASEGT. V gave up 4 bases and J gave up 5 bases; unmatched junction bases: 7. This CDR3 comprises 16 residues. CDR3 sequence (DNA): TGTGCCAGCAGTGGGCTAGCGGGAGTACGGACCGGGGAGCTGTTTTTT. Translating gives CASSGLAGVRTGELFF.

The chain couples TRBV5-1 to TRBJ1-2; D gene ambiguous. This CDR3 spans 13 amino acids. Between the trimmed V and J ends, which lost 4 bases and 3 bases, there was a span of 10 bases. The germline V gene has CDR1 SGHRS and CDR2 YFSETQ. The CDR3 sequence: CASSAESHYGYTF. DNA for the CDR3: TGCGCCAGCAGCGCTGAGAGCCACTATGGCTACACCTTC. Looking up the rest from reference TRBV5-1 and TRBJ1-2 gives the full variable domain: KAGVTQTPRYLIKTRGQQVTLSCSPISGHRSVSWYQQTPGQGLQFLFEYFSETQRNKGNFPGRFSGRQFSNSRSEMNVSTLELGDSALYLCASSAESHYGYTFGSGTRLTVV.

A note on this clone: The identical CDR3 is also encoded by other nucleotide sequences in the sample. V usage is TRBV30 and J usage is TRBJ2-7, with D tentatively TRBD1 or TRBD2 (7 bases each). The CDR3 spans 14 residues. V dropped 3 bases and J dropped 3 bases, with 15 bases sitting between them. Germline V lookup: CDR1 GTSNPN, CDR2 SVGIG (reference sequence). CDR3 DNA: TGTGCCTGGAGCCCAGGGGGGGGGCACTACGAGCAGTACTTC. This codes for CAWSPGGGHYEQYF. Full variable domain (rest looked up from reference TRBV30 and TRBJ2-7): SQTIHQWPATLVQPVGSPLSLECTVEGTSNPNLYWYRQAAGRGLQLLFYSVGIGQISSEVPQNLSASRPQDRQFILSSKKLLLSDSGFYLCAWSPGGGHYEQYFGPGTRLTVT.

Comment on this clone: This specimen includes other DNA sequences encoding the same CDR3. This chain uses TRBV28 with TRBJ2-1; D gene unclear. From germline, CDR1 is MDHEN and CDR2 SYDVKM. V dropped 6 bases and J dropped 5 bases, with 8 bases sitting between them. The CDR3 loop spans 12 amino acids. The CDR3: CASSLLHNEQFF. CDR3 nucleotide sequence: TGTGCCAGCAGCCTTCTCCACAATGAGCAGTTCTTC.

The V call is TRBV5-1, the J call TRBJ2-3; 11 bases fit TRBD2. V lost 4 bases, J lost 2 bases, and 15 bases stayed unmatched. CDR1 is SGHRS, CDR2 YFSETQ, per germline. This CDR3 has 19 residues. CDR3 protein: CASSPGHLGLAGNTDTQYF. CDR3 nucleotide sequence: TGCGCCAGCAGCCCCGGCCACCTTGGACTAGCGGGCAACACAGATACGCAGTATTTT.

This clone was recorded once. The genes are TRBV28 and TRBJ1-4; TRBD1 agrees at 7 bases. The CDR3 extends over 16 amino acids. Germline-derived CDR1 and CDR2 are MDHEN and SYDVKM. V lost 2 bases and J lost 6; bases outside the gene matches: 9. In nucleotides, the CDR3 is TGTGCCAGCAGTTTACCTGTGTACAGGGGCGATGAAAAACTGTTTTTT. It encodes CASSLPVYRGDEKLFF.

This chain links TRBV11-2 with TRBJ2-7; D might be TRBD2 (6 bases). Germline V CDR1 and CDR2: SGHAT, FQNNGV. The germline V and J ends were trimmed by 0 bases and 6 bases, with 12 bases remaining between them. This CDR3 spans 14 amino acids. CDR3 sequence: CASSLELLLAEQYF. DNA for the CDR3: TGTGCCAGCAGCTTAGAGCTCCTACTAGCCGAGCAGTACTTC.

As concerns this clone: This CDR3 is also generated by other DNA sequences in the sample. The chain uses TRBV18 and TRBJ2-7; a weak D match, TRBD2 (6 bases). V lost 2 bases and J 0 bases, leaving 11 bases between the germline ends. This CDR3 has 15 residues. The germline gives CDR1 KGHSH, CDR2 LQKENI. CDR3 region: CASSPGRGSSYEQYF. The CDR3 coding sequence is TGTGCCAGCTCACCAGGGCGGGGAAGCTCCTACGAGCAGTACTTC.

The CDR3 nucleotides are TGTGCCAGTAGGGACGGACAGGGGGGCTATGGCTACACCTTC. Translation gives CASRDGQGGYGYTF. V and J are TRBV19 and TRBJ1-2; 10 nucleotides agree with TRBD1. Germline CDR1 and CDR2: LNHDA and SQIVND (reference sequence). The CDR3 runs 14 residues. V dropped 6 bases and J dropped 4; count of bases not matched to a gene: 5.